The present T cell receptor beta chain was sequenced within a study of cytomegalovirus exposure and HLA in healthy donors. Study-level results: Later analysis suggested most CMV-associated TCR beta chains were HLA-restricted.

Primers for the PCR totalled 60 Vbeta and 13 Jbeta. Clones were sequenced by immunoSEQ multiplex PCR, and TCRdb holds only the in-frame ones, with some missing. Altogether about 150,000 clones are present, roughly three quarters being singletons, with the ten largest covering under 4%. Germline values: CDR1 MNHEY, CDR2 SVGAGI. Trimming left V 5 bases short and J 1 base short, with 12 bases between. The CDR3 is 14 residues long. Turning to this clone: Antigen: not known.

The sequenced sample was PBMCs. The chain couples TRBV6-5 to TRBJ2-7; maybe TRBD1 (6 bases). This sequence originates from a human donor in good health. Here the CDR3 reads CASSANRESYEQYF. In nucleotides, the CDR3 is TGTGCCAGCAGTGCGAACAGGGAATCCTACGAGCAGTACTTC.